This passage covers 12 T cell receptor beta chains from one sample sequenced in a study of PD-1 blockade in classical Hodgkin lymphoma. Assay: immunoSEQ multiplex PCR; the TCRdb copy retains only in-frame clones and omits some. The table lists 8,500 to 14,000 clones, about 80% of them singletons, with less than 11% in the top ten. Every patient experienced relapse after autologous stem cell transplantation, and brentuximab vedotin exposure varied. Specimen: peripheral blood mononuclear cells (PBMCs), collected at baseline. These receptors came from a human donor with classical Hodgkin lymphoma.

CDR3 loop: CASSQTGMGLVSEQYF. The CDR3 DNA is TGTGCCAGCAGCCAAACGGGGATGGGACTAGTATCCGAGCAGTACTTC. V and J are TRBV16 and TRBJ2-7, with 8 bases that match TRBD2. Germline trimming cut 2 bases from V and 6 bases from J; bases unmatched to any gene: 12. From germline, CDR1 is KGHSY and CDR2 FQNENV. This CDR3 is 16 amino acids long. The variable domain in full, with the rest retrieved from reference TRBV16 and TRBJ2-7, is GEEVAQTPKHLVRGEGQKAKLYCAPIKGHSYVFWYQQVLKNEFKFLISFQNENVFDETGMPKERFSAKCLPNSPCSLEIQATKLEDSAVYFCASSQTGMGLVSEQYFGPGTRLTVT.

V is TRBV5-6 and J is TRBJ2-3, with 8 bases lining up with TRBD2. The V gene end was trimmed by 3 bases and the J gene end by 3 bases; junction bases not matched to a gene: 12. The V gene's germline CDR1 is SGHDT and CDR2 YYEEEE. There are 17 residues in the CDR3. Here the CDR3 reads CASSWGGGMRGTDTQYF. The CDR3, as DNA: TGTGCCAGCAGCTGGGGCGGGGGGATGCGAGGGACAGATACGCAGTATTTT.

CDR3 sequence: CASSEMGTSTEAFF. In DNA form, the CDR3 reads TGTGCCAGCAGTGAGATGGGGACTTCAACTGAAGCTTTCTTT. This rearrangement joins TRBV6-4 to TRBJ1-1, with a weak D call TRBD1 (5 bases). Germline-derived CDR1 and CDR2 are MRHNA and SNTAGT. This CDR3 contains 14 residues. The V end lost 3 bases, the J end lost 5 bases, and 13 bases lay between the germline ends.

This clone was detected once. The CDR3 loop is CASSYSRLRAQYF. The CDR3 region has the DNA TGTGCCAGCAGTTACTCGAGACTCCGAGCCCAGTACTTC. The gene calls are TRBV6-5 and TRBJ2-5; no firm D call. Germline V gene data show CDR1 as MNHEY and CDR2 as SVGAGI. This CDR3 has 13 amino acids. V lost 0 bases to trimming and J lost 9 bases, with 11 bases between them.

V is TRBV29-1 and J is TRBJ1-1; TRBD1 matches at 7 bases. The CDR3 consists of 16 residues. The germline CDR1 and CDR2 sequences are SQVTM and ANQGSEA. The ends lost 5 bases at V and 5 bases at J; junction bases unmatched: 17. In nucleotides, the CDR3 is TGCAGCGTTCGAGGATCCCCGGCAGGGGGAGTTACTGAAGCTTTCTTT. Translation: CSVRGSPAGGVTEAFF.

This clone appeared a few times. The J gene is TRBJ1-6, the V gene TRBV7-9; D uncertain. The V end was cut by 3 bases, the J end by 8 bases, with 8 bases between. Germline V gives CDR1 SEHNR, CDR2 FQNEAQ (reference sequence). The CDR3 length is 13 residues. The CDR3 is CASSLMTHSPLHF. The DNA for the CDR3 is TGTGCCAGCAGCTTGATGACCCATTCACCCCTCCACTTT.

V usage is TRBV7-2 and J usage is TRBJ2-7; D unclear. The germline V gene has CDR1 SGHTA and CDR2 FQGNSA. CDR3 length: 14 residues. The V end was cut by 1 base, the J end by 3 bases, with 10 bases between. The CDR3 nucleotides read TGTGCCAGCAGCTTAGAAGCTATCCACTACGAGCAGTACTTC. Its protein is CASSLEAIHYEQYF.

The V and J genes are TRBV29-1 and TRBJ1-5; D gene ambiguous. Trimming pared 4 bases from V and 6 bases from J, leaving 10 bases between. The germline V gene has CDR1 SQVTM and CDR2 ANQGSEA. The CDR3 consists of 12 residues. The CDR3 coding sequence is TGCAGCGTTGGGGAGGCCGGTCAGCCCCAGCATTTT. Translated: CSVGEAGQPQHF.

The rearrangement joins TRBV10-3 to TRBJ2-2, with a possible D match to TRBD1 (6 bases). The germline V gene encodes CDR1 ENHRY and CDR2 SYGVKD. V dropped 4 bases and J dropped 5 bases, with 8 bases sitting between them. CDR3 length: 13 residues. The DNA for the CDR3 is TGTGCCATCAGTGCAACAGGGACCGGGGAGCTGTTTTTT. Translation: CAISATGTGELFF.

The chain combines TRBV7-8 with TRBJ1-1, with no clear D. The V end lost 0 bases, the J end lost 1 base, and 3 bases lay between the germline ends. This CDR3 spans 13 amino acids. Germline V gene lookup returns CDR1 SGHVS and CDR2 FQNEAQ. The CDR3 DNA is TGTGCCAGCAGCTTAGCCCGGAACACTGAAGCTTTCTTT. Amino acid sequence: CASSLARNTEAFF.

This chain joins TRBV6-1 and TRBJ2-7, with TRBD1 matching over 7 bases. The CDR3 is made up of 15 amino acids. V lost 2 bases and J lost 1; bases outside the gene matches: 5. The V gene's germline CDR1 is MNHNS and CDR2 SASEGT. This CDR3 reads CASSEQMTGSYEQYF. DNA of the CDR3: TGTGCCAGCAGTGAACAAATGACAGGGTCCTACGAGCAGTACTTC.

The chain joins TRBV5-1 to TRBJ2-3; D might be TRBD2 (6 bases). In germline, CDR1 is SGHRS, CDR2 YFSETQ. This CDR3 region has 17 residues. V was trimmed by 0 bases and J by 0 bases, leaving 14 bases between them. The CDR3, as DNA: TGCGCCAGCAGCTTGGGGAATAGCGGCGCTAGCACAGATACGCAGTATTTT. Translating it yields CASSLGNSGASTDTQYF.